Shown below are 19 T cell receptor beta chains from a single sample sequenced in a study of CD8 T cells in Susac syndrome. RNA, at about 0.45 to 1 ug, was reverse transcribed with random hexamers. TCRdb itself ran the immunoSEQ multiplex PCR reads through MiXCR, one entry per CDR3 protein. The sample records more than 100,000 distinct CDR3 sequences, about 95% being singletons. The sample taken for sequencing was CD4+ T cells from PBMCs. The receptors stem from a human donor in good health.

A single count supports this clonotype. The chain is built from TRBV28 and TRBJ2-1; 8 bases match TRBD1. The CDR3 sequence is 12 residues long. Per germline, CDR1 MDHEN and CDR2 SYDVKM. V lost 11 bases to trimming and J lost 7 bases; unmatched junction nucleotides: 7. The CDR3 is CAAGQASNEQFF. The DNA of the CDR3 is TGTGCCGCGGGACAGGCCTCGAATGAGCAGTTCTTC.

As DNA, the CDR3 is TGCAGTGCCTCGGGGGGGGCGAACACTGAAGCTTTCTTT. It encodes CSASGGANTEAFF. The chain joins TRBV20-1 to TRBJ1-1, with D perhaps matching TRBD1 (6 bases). The germline gives CDR1 DFQATT, CDR2 SNEGSKA (reference sequence). The germline V and J ends were trimmed by 6 bases and 1 base, with 12 bases remaining between them. The CDR3 contains 13 residues.

This clonotype was observed a few times. This chain links TRBV18 with TRBJ2-4, with no clear D. The CDR3 is 14 residues long. Germline lookup yields CDR1 KGHSH and CDR2 LQKENI. Deletions cut 6 bases from V and 6 bases from J, with 15 bases between. In nucleotides, the CDR3 is TGTGCCAGCTCCCCAGAGAGCCTGGGAAACATTCAGTACTTC. Translating gives CASSPESLGNIQYF.

The chain has TRBV7-9 and TRBJ1-1, with 11 bases aligning to TRBD1. The CDR3 consists of 17 residues. With 5 bases clipped from V and 3 bases from J, the junction kept 11 bases outside the gene matches. CDR1 and CDR2 (germline): SEHNR, FQNEAQ (reference sequence). DNA of the CDR3: TGTGCCAGCAGCCCCAAAGGACAGGGGGCGAAGGACACTGAAGCTTTCTTT. It translates to CASSPKGQGAKDTEAFF.

The chain recombines TRBV11-2 with TRBJ2-7; D not resolved. The CDR3 sequence is 11 residues long. Germline V CDR1 and CDR2: SGHAT, FQNNGV. The germline V and J ends were trimmed by 11 bases and 5 bases, with 13 bases remaining between them. The CDR3 DNA follows: TGTGCCGCCACAATGGCAGACGAGCAGTACTTC. It is translated as CAATMADEQYF.

The chain uses TRBV3-1 and TRBJ2-7, with D possibly TRBD2 on 5 matching bases. The CDR3 is 13 amino acids. CDR1 is LGHDT, CDR2 YNNKEL, per germline (reference sequence). Trimming stripped 1 base from V and 3 bases from J, with 7 bases between. In DNA, the CDR3 is TGTGCCAGCAGCCAAGTCGAGGGCTACGAGCAGTACTTC. It encodes CASSQVEGYEQYF.

This CDR3 reads CASRPRGGEGRTQYF. CDR3 coding DNA: TGTGCCAGCAGACCCCGGGGGGGAGAGGGTAGGACCCAGTACTTC. The rearrangement uses TRBV28 and TRBJ2-5, with TRBD2 matching over 8 bases. Germline loops: CDR1 MDHEN, CDR2 SYDVKM. The V gene end was trimmed by 6 bases and the J gene end by 7 bases; junction bases not matched to a gene: 13. CDR3 length: 15 amino acids.

The genes are TRBV5-1 and TRBJ2-1; no definite D call. Germline values: CDR1 SGHRS, CDR2 YFSETQ. The CDR3 runs 13 residues. Trimming pared 0 bases from V and 7 bases from J, leaving 8 bases between. CDR3: CASSLVVSNEQFF. The CDR3 DNA reads TGCGCCAGCAGCTTGGTTGTGTCGAATGAGCAGTTCTTC. Supplemented by reference TRBV5-1 and TRBJ2-1, the full variable domain reads KAGVTQTPRYLIKTRGQQVTLSCSPISGHRSVSWYQQTPGQGLQFLFEYFSETQRNKGNFPGRFSGRQFSNSRSEMNVSTLELGDSALYLCASSLVVSNEQFFGPGTRLTVL.

This chain uses TRBV9 with TRBJ2-1; a possible D gene is TRBD1 (5 bases). The ends were cut back, 2 bases at V and 11 bases at J, with 14 bases in the middle. This CDR3 comprises 13 residues. The germline gives CDR1 SGDLS, CDR2 YYNGEE. As DNA, the CDR3 is TGTGCCAGCAGCGTCGCGATTCTGGACAAGCAGTTCTTC. Translating it yields CASSVAILDKQFF. The full variable domain, in which reference TRBV9 and TRBJ2-1 provide the parts outside the CDR3, is DSGVTQTPKHLITATGQRVTLRCSPRSGDLSVYWYQQSLDQGLQFLIQYYNGEERAKGNILERFSAQQFPDLHSELNLSSLELGDSALYFCASSVAILDKQFFGPGTRLTVL.

This chain links TRBV7-9 with TRBJ2-1; 7 bases are shared with TRBD2. CDR3 length equals 18 residues. V was clipped by 1 base and J by 9 bases; unmatched bases: 18. Looked up from germline, CDR1 is SEHNR and CDR2 is FQNEAQ (reference sequence). The CDR3 here is CASSLGHGGRSTGGEQFF. Written as DNA, the CDR3 is TGTGCCAGCAGCTTAGGGCATGGTGGGCGTAGTACGGGGGGTGAGCAGTTCTTC.

V gene TRBV28 combines with J gene TRBJ1-2; D is ambiguous. The CDR3 loop spans 12 amino acids. From germline, CDR1 is MDHEN and CDR2 SYDVKM. V lost 3 bases and J lost 8, with 10 bases in between. The CDR3 DNA follows: TGTGCCAGCAGTTTCCGGGTAGGGGGCTACACCTTC. Translation gives CASSFRVGGYTF.

CDR3 amino acids: CASSVEHTRWEQFF. The DNA for the CDR3 is TGTGCCAGCAGCGTAGAACATACTAGGTGGGAGCAGTTCTTC. The chain combines TRBV9 with TRBJ2-1; D perhaps matches TRBD2 (5 bases). Germline lookup yields CDR1 SGDLS and CDR2 YYNGEE. V lost 0 bases and J 10 bases, leaving 14 bases between the germline ends. CDR3 length: 14 residues.

This clonotype was picked up one time. This chain connects TRBV6-6 to TRBJ2-5; D is unclear. Germline-derived CDR1 and CDR2 are MNHNY and SVGAGI (reference sequence). V lost 6 bases to trimming and J lost 4 bases, with 12 bases between them. The CDR3 runs to 13 residues. The CDR3 spells CASRDYPPETQYF. In DNA, the CDR3 is TGTGCCAGCAGAGATTATCCCCCAGAGACCCAGTACTTC.

The chain employs TRBV5-1 and TRBJ2-1, with 14 nucleotides matching TRBD2. This CDR3 has 15 amino acids. Germline CDR1 SGHRS, CDR2 YFSETQ. The V segment lost 4 bases and the J segment 10 bases; nucleotides outside the gene matches: 7. CDR3 bases: TGCGCCAGCAGCCCGACTAGCGGGAGGGCCGGAGAGCAGTTCTTC. Protein sequence: CASSPTSGRAGEQFF.

The chain is built from TRBV20-1 and TRBJ1-5, with 7 nucleotides matching TRBD1. This CDR3 has 14 amino acids. The V segment lost 2 bases and the J segment 5 bases; nucleotides outside the gene matches: 6. Germline loops: CDR1 DFQATT, CDR2 SNEGSKA (reference sequence). CDR3 in amino acids: CSARQGDTYQPQHF. As DNA, the CDR3 is TGCAGTGCTAGACAGGGGGACACTTATCAGCCCCAGCATTTT.

This clonotype was seen a few times. The junction departs from germline at one end; a sequencing error may be responsible. V and J are TRBV7-7 and TRBJ2-2, with a weak D call TRBD2 (5 bases). This CDR3 comprises 13 residues. Looked up from germline, CDR1 is SSHAT and CDR2 is FNYEAQ (reference sequence). The chain's CDR3 is CASSLDYTGELFF. The CDR3 nucleotides read TGTGCTAGCAGCCTGGACTACACCGGGGAGCTGTTTTTT. Full variable domain (missing parts from reference TRBV7-7 and TRBJ2-2): GAGVSQSPRYKVTKRGQDVTLRCDPISSHATLYWYQQALGQGPEFLTYFNYEAQPDKSGLPSDRFSAERPEGSISTLTIQRTEQRDSAMYRCASSLDYTGELFFGEGSRLTVL.

The chain employs TRBV5-1 and TRBJ2-7; D remains unclear. The ends were cut back, 0 bases at V and 0 bases at J, with 10 bases in the middle. This CDR3 is 15 amino acids long. Germline lookup yields CDR1 SGHRS and CDR2 YFSETQ. The CDR3 DNA sequence: TGCGCCAGCAGCTTGGTCCCGGGCAGCTCCTACGAGCAGTACTTC. Translating it yields CASSLVPGSSYEQYF. Complete variable domain (other parts from reference TRBV5-1 and TRBJ2-7): KAGVTQTPRYLIKTRGQQVTLSCSPISGHRSVSWYQQTPGQGLQFLFEYFSETQRNKGNFPGRFSGRQFSNSRSEMNVSTLELGDSALYLCASSLVPGSSYEQYFGPGTRLTVT.

This chain uses TRBV7-2 with TRBJ2-3, with TRBD2 matching over 7 bases. CDR3 size: 13 residues. Germline values: CDR1 SGHTA, CDR2 FQGNSA. Trimming cost V 5 bases and J 4 bases; bases outside gene matches: 3. The CDR3 DNA reads TGTGCCAGCAGCGGACTAGGCGCAGATACGCAGTATTTT. It encodes CASSGLGADTQYF.

In the case of this clonotype: At one end the junction does not follow the germline gene, possibly because of a read error. The chain has TRBV27 and TRBJ2-3; the match to TRBD2 covers 9 bases. The V gene's germline CDR1 is MNHEY and CDR2 SMNVEV (reference sequence). The CDR3 has 14 residues. The DNA of the CDR3 is TGTGCCAGCACTTTAGCGGGAGAAGGAGATACGCAGTATTTT. Its translation is CASTLAGEGDTQYF.